This paragraph covers one TCR beta chain sequence. The antigen is undetermined. With V trimmed by 7 bases and J by 6 bases, 11 bases remained unmatched. CDR3 length equals 14 residues. CDR1 is DFQATT, CDR2 SNEGSKA, per germline (reference sequence). The sample is drawn from a study of blood T cells in healthy people across ages. Overall study findings and caveats: Naive CD4+ cells and diversity were both higher in long-lived donors than in aged donors.

Researchers isolated at least 6 million PBMCs per sample. For the second PCR, which ran for roughly 7 to 11 cycles, a sample-barcoded 5' primer and a J-beta primer mix were used. TCRdb reprocessed the 5' RACE reads with MiXCR, giving one entry per CDR3 protein. This table has 700,000 to 900,000 distinct CDR3 sequences, around a quarter appearing once. The data were also submitted as part of a second study, on T cells of mothers and their children. That work states: Reads obtained per mother exceeded 9.5 million TCR beta CDR3 reads, with 2.5 million to 3.5 million obtained per child. Related and unrelated pairs show TCR recombination output that thymic selection shapes similarly.

The sample comprised blood. The sequence was collected from a boy aged 5-17 years in good health. This chain connects TRBV20-1 to TRBJ2-3; 9 bases map to TRBD2. The CDR3 is CSEGGRGGQDTQYF. The DNA for the CDR3 is TGCAGTGAAGGGGGGCGGGGGGGTCAGGATACGCAGTATTTT.